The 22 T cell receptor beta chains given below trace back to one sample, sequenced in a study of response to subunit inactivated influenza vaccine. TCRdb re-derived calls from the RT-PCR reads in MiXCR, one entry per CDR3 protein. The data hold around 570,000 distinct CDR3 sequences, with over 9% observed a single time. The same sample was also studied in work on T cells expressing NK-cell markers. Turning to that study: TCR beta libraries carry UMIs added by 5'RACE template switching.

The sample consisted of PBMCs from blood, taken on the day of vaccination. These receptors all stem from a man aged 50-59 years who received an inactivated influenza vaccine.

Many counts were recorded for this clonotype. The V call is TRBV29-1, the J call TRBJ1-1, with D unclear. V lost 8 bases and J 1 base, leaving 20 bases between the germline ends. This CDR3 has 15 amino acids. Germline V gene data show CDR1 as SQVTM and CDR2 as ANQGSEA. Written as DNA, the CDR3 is TGCAGCCCTGGTAACCTAGGCCTAAAGAACACTGAAGCTTTCTTT. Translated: CSPGNLGLKNTEAFF.

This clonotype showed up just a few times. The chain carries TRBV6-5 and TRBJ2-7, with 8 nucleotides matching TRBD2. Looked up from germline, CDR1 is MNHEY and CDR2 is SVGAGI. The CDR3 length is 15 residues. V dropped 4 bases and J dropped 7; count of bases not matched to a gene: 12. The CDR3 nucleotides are TGTGCCAGCAGTTCAGGACTAGCCTCTCCCCGAGAGCAGTACTTC. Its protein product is CASSSGLASPREQYF.

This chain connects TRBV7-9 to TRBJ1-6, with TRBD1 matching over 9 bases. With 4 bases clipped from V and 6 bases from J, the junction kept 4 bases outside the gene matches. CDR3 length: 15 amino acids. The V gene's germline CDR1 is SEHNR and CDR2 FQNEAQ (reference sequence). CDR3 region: CASSSRDRVNSPLHF. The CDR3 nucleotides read TGTGCCAGCAGCTCGCGGGACAGGGTTAATTCACCCCTCCACTTT.

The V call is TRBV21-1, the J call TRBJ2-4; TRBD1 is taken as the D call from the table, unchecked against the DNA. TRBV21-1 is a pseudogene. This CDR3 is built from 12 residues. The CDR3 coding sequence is TGTGCCAGCCCCCCAGGACAGGGTCCCCAGTACTTC. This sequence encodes CASPPGQGPQYF.

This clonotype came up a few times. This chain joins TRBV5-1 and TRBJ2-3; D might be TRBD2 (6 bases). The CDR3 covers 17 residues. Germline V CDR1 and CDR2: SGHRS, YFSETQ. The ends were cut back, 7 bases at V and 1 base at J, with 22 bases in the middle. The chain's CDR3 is CASRGLESPGGTDTQYF. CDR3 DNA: TGCGCCAGCCGGGGTCTGGAGTCTCCGGGAGGCACAGATACGCAGTATTTT.

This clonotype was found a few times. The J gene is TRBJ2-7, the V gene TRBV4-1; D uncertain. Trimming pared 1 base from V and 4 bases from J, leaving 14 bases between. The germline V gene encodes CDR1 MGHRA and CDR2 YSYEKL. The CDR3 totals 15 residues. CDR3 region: CASSQGQRNLYEQYF. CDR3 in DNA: TGCGCCAGCAGCCAAGGCCAGCGCAACTTATACGAGCAGTACTTC.

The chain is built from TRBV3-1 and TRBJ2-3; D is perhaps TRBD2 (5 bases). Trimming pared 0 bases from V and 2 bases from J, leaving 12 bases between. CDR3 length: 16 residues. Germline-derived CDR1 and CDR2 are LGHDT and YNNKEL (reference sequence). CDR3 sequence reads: CASSQDFRDFTDTQYF. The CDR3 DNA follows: TGTGCCAGCAGCCAAGATTTCCGGGATTTCACAGATACGCAGTATTTT.

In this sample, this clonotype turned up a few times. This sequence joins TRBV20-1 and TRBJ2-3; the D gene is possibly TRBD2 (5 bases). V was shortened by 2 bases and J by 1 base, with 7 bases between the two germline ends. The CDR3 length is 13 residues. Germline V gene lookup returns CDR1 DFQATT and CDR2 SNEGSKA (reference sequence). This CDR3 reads CSARRTGTDTQYF. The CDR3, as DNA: TGCAGTGCTAGACGGACTGGCACAGATACGCAGTATTTT.

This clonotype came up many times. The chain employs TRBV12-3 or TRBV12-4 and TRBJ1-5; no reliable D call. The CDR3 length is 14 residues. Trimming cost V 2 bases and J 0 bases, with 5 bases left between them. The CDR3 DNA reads TGTGCCAGCAGTTTACAGAGTAGCAATCAGCCCCAGCATTTT. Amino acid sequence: CASSLQSSNQPQHF.

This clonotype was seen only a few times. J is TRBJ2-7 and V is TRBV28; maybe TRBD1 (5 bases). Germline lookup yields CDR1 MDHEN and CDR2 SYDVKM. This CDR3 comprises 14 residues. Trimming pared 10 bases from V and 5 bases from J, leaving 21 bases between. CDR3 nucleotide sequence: TGTGCCATCACCAAATCCGGCAGGGTACACGAGCAGTACTTC. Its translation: CAITKSGRVHEQYF. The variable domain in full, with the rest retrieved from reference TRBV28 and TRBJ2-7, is DVKVTQSSRYLVKRTGEKVFLECVQDMDHENMFWYRQDPGLGLRLIYFSYDVKMKEKGDIPEGYSVSREKKERFSLILESASTNQTSMYLCAITKSGRVHEQYFGPGTRLTVT.

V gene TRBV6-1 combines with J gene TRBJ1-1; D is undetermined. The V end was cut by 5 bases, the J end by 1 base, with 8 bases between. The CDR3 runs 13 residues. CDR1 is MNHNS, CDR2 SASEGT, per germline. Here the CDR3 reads CASSLSENTEAFF. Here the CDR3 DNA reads TGTGCCAGCAGTCTTTCAGAGAACACTGAAGCTTTCTTT.

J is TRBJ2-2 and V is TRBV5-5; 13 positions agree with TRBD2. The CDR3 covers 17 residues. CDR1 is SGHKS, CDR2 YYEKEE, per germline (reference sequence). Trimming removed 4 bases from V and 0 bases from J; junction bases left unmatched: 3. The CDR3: CASSKGTSGANTGELFF. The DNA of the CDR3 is TGTGCCAGCAGCAAGGGGACTAGCGGGGCGAACACCGGGGAGCTGTTTTTT. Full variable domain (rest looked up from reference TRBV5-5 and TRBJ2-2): DAGVTQSPTHLIKTRGQQVTLRCSPISGHKSVSWYQQVLGQGPQFIFQYYEKEERGRGNFPDRFSARQFPNYSSELNVNALLLGDSALYLCASSKGTSGANTGELFFGEGSRLTVL.

The DNA of the CDR3 is TGTGCCAGCAGCCCCCGACAGGGTATCACCGGGGAGCTGTTTTTT. This codes for CASSPRQGITGELFF. The J gene is TRBJ2-2, the V gene TRBV11-2; the match to TRBD1 covers 7 bases. After removal of 5 bases from V and 4 bases from J, the junction contained 7 bases not matched to a gene. Germline assignment: CDR1 SGHAT and CDR2 FQNNGV. CDR3 length: 15 amino acids.

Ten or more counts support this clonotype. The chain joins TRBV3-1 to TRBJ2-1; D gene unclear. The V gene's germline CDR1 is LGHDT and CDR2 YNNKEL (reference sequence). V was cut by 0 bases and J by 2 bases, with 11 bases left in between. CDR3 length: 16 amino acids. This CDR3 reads CASSQESRAAYNEQFF. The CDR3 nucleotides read TGTGCCAGCAGCCAAGAAAGTCGCGCAGCCTACAATGAGCAGTTCTTC.

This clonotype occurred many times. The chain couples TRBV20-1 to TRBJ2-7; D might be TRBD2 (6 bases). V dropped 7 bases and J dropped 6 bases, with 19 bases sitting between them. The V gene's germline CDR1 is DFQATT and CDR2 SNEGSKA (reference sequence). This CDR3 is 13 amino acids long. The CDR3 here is CSGIQDYPLEQYF. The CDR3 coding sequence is TGCAGTGGTATTCAGGACTACCCTCTCGAGCAGTACTTC.

The CDR3 nucleotides are TGCAGTGCGCCCCCTGTTAGCGGGGGATCCTACAATGAGCAGTTCTTC. Its translation is CSAPPVSGGSYNEQFF. The V gene is TRBV20-1, the J gene TRBJ2-1; 9 nucleotides match TRBD2. The length of the CDR3 is 16 residues. V was pared by 6 bases and J by 1 base, with 10 bases of the junction left unmatched. CDR1 and CDR2 from the germline V gene are DFQATT and SNEGSKA (reference sequence).

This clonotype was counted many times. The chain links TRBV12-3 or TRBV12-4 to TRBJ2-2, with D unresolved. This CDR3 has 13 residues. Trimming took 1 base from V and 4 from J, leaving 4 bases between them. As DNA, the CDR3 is TGTGCCAGCAGTTTAGATGCCACCGGGGAGCTGTTTTTT. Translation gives CASSLDATGELFF.

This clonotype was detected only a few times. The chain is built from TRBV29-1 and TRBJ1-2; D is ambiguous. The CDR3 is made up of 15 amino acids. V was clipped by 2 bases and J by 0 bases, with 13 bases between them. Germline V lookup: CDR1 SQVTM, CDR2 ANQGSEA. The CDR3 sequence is CSVERVRTANYGYTF. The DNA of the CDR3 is TGCAGCGTTGAAAGGGTCCGGACGGCTAACTATGGCTACACCTTC.

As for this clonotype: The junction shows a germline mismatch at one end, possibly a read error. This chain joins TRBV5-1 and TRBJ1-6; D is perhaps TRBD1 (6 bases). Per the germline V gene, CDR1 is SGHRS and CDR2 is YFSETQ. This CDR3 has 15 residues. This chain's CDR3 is CSSSLADGGASPLHF. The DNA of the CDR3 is TGCTCCAGCAGCTTGGCCGACGGGGGGGCTTCACCCCTCCACTTT.

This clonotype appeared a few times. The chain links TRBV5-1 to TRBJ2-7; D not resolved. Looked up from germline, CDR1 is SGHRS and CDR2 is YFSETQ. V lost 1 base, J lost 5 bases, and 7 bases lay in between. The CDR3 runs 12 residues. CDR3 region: CASSLTLDEQYF. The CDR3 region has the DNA TGCGCCAGCAGCTTGACGCTGGACGAGCAGTACTTC.

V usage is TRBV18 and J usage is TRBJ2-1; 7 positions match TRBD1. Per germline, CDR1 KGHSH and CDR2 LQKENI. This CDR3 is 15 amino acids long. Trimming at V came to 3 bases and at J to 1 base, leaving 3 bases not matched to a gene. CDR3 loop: CASSPIQGSYNEQFF. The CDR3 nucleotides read TGTGCCAGCTCACCGATACAGGGGTCCTACAATGAGCAGTTCTTC.

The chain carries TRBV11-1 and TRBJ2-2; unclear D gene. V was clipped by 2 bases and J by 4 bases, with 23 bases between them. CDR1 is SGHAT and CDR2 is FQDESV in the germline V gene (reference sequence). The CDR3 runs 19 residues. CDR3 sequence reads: CASSLPTILGGVGTGELFF. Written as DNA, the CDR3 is TGTGCCAGCAGCTTACCGACGATATTGGGTGGGGTTGGCACCGGGGAGCTGTTTTTT.